Listed below are T cell receptor beta chains from one sample, sequenced in a study of T-cell memory formation after mild COVID-19. TCRdb reprocessed the 5' RACE reads with MiXCR, giving one entry per CDR3 protein. The table records roughly 340,000 distinct CDR3 sequences, 20% to 25% of them present only once. Sequencing was carried out using PBMCs or a T cell subset sorted from them (not recorded which). The origin of the receptors is a man aged 18 to 30 who had mild COVID-19 (a few samples of this study predate the infection). Cell type and time point are not known. CDR3s include the opening cysteine and the closing phenylalanine or tryptophan. Clone size is not always given. Where it is, it says once, few, many or a class for expanded clones.

size: few
V: TRBV5-5
J: TRBJ2-2
length: 12
CDR3: CASTRDTGELFF

size: few
V: TRBV7-9
J: TRBJ2-3
length: 14
CDR3: CASSLEGPTDTQYF

size: .
V: TRBV24-1
J: TRBJ1-2
length: 14
CDR3: CATSDPAGGYGYTF

size: .
V: TRBV6-6
J: TRBJ1-2
length: 13
CDR3: CASSYGEGYGYTF

size: .
V: TRBV28
J: TRBJ1-1
length: 13
CDR3: CASRTGLNTEAFF

size: few
V: TRBV5-5
J: TRBJ1-2
length: 14
CDR3: CASSLGTGVYGYTF

size: .
V: TRBV7-2
J: TRBJ2-1
length: 16
CDR3: CASSFKEVNGYNEQFF

size: .
V: TRBV14
J: TRBJ2-2
length: 15
CDR3: CASSQEFRNTGELFF

size: few
V: TRBV7-8
J: TRBJ2-2
length: 18
CDR3: CASSARGGGGPITGELFF

size: few
V: TRBV7-2
J: TRBJ1-6
length: 14
CDR3: CASRPGLQNSPLHF

size: .
V: TRBV10-3
J: TRBJ2-5
length: 16
CDR3: CAISDAGGHVQETQYF

size: few
V: TRBV20-1
J: TRBJ2-1
length: 15
CDR3: CSASPLAGGYNEQFF

size: .
V: TRBV7-8
J: TRBJ1-1
length: 13
CDR3: CASSLGGHTEAFF

size: few
V: TRBV10-3
J: TRBJ2-5
length: 13
CDR3: CAIKGTAQETQYF

size: .
V: TRBV29-1
J: TRBJ2-7
length: 12
CDR3: CSVEGQTYEQYF

size: once
V: TRBV3-1
J: TRBJ1-1
length: 13
CDR3: CASSQGEAGEAFF

size: .
V: TRBV3-1
J: TRBJ2-3
length: 18
CDR3: CASSQGATTPISADTQYF

size: .
V: TRBV20-1
J: TRBJ1-1
length: 14
CDR3: CSAPWNRANTEAFF

size: .
V: TRBV29-1
J: TRBJ2-2
length: 13
CDR3: CSVVNQGAGELFF

size: .
V: TRBV3-1
J: TRBJ2-1
length: 15
CDR3: CASSLRGAGGIEQFF

size: .
V: TRBV7-2
J: TRBJ2-3
length: 15
CDR3: CASSLAPGGTDTQYF

size: .
V: TRBV29-1
J: TRBJ2-7
length: 11
CDR3: CSVILRGRQYF

size: many
V: TRBV7-9
J: TRBJ2-1
length: 15
CDR3: CASSRGGEFSNEQFF

size: .
V: TRBV6-5
J: TRBJ2-3
length: 14
CDR3: CASSTRLVSDTQYF

size: .
V: TRBV5-5
J: TRBJ2-5
length: 16
CDR3: CASRIQDRGFQETQYF

size: few
V: TRBV7-2
J: TRBJ1-1
length: 11
CDR3: CASSLARSAFF

size: .
V: TRBV11-2
J: TRBJ1-1
length: 13
CDR3: CASSLSTGTKAFF

size: few
V: TRBV4-1
J: TRBJ1-2
length: 15
CDR3: CASSQGNRGLYGYTF

size: .
V: TRBV24-1
J: TRBJ1-4
length: 14
CDR3: CATSETGSGEKLFF

size: .
V: TRBV4-3
J: TRBJ2-5
length: 13
CDR3: CASSPWGGETQYF

size: .
V: TRBV5-1
J: TRBJ2-5
length: 15
CDR3: CASSLESTGGETQYF

size: few
V: TRBV5-1
J: TRBJ2-2
length: 14
CDR3: CASSFEGPRGELFF

size: .
V: TRBV27
J: TRBJ1-2
length: 13
CDR3: CASSPRQFYGYTF

size: .
V: TRBV5-1
J: TRBJ2-2
length: 16
CDR3: CASSPSWGANTGELFF

size: .
V: TRBV4-2
J: TRBJ1-5
length: 16
CDR3: CASSPGLRRGDQPQHF

size: few
V: TRBV5-1
J: TRBJ1-4
length: 15
CDR3: CASSSSGTGGEKLFF

size: few
V: TRBV5-1
J: TRBJ2-1
length: 15
CDR3: CASSAWTSGGGEQFF

size: many
V: TRBV29-1
J: TRBJ1-6
length: 13
CDR3: CSVELDSNSPLHF

size: once
V: TRBV5-1
J: TRBJ1-1
length: 13
CDR3: CASSRDGNTGAFF

size: .
V: TRBV11-2
J: TRBJ2-5
length: 14
CDR3: CATSSETPQETQYF

size: .
V: TRBV7-3
J: TRBJ2-2
length: 16
CDR3: CASSSIPGTVASELFF

size: once
V: TRBV7-2
J: TRBJ1-2
length: 12
CDR3: CASSLMGPGYTF

size: .
V: TRBV7-2
J: TRBJ2-2
length: 16
CDR3: CASSPGTPTNTGELFF

size: few
V: TRBV5-1
J: TRBJ1-1
length: 15
CDR3: CASTSLVGVNTEAFF

size: few
V: TRBV9
J: TRBJ2-2
length: 17
CDR3: CASSPRVRRASTGELFF

size: .
V: TRBV18
J: TRBJ2-5
length: 14
CDR3: CASSPRTSGETQYF

size: .
V: TRBV12-3/TRBV12-4
J: TRBJ1-6
length: 13
CDR3: CASSFNINSPLHF